The present TCR beta chain was sequenced within a study of beta chain features in type 1 diabetes (dated by TCRdb to between 2017 and 2018). Regarding the study in general: No differences in mean age, gender distribution, total cell number or subset yield were found between patients and healthy donors. Regulatory and stem cell-like memory subsets were obtained from only 8 patients and roughly eight healthy donors, while naive and central memory subsets were obtained from all 30 or so donors. A total of around 110,000,000 sorted cells were examined across all samples, and a strong correlation was observed between cell number per subset and RNA yield. The study compared TCRB repertoires of sorted circulating CD4+ T cell subsets between recently diagnosed type 1 diabetes patients and matched healthy donors. Broad study findings and their caveats: Patients with type 1 diabetes made fewer insertions and deleted more nucleotides at VDJ recombination sites, implying thymic rearrangement abnormalities. Because cDNA was sequenced instead of genomic DNA, highly expressing activated cells could be over-represented, though the groups showed no difference in activation or CD3 levels. PCR might favor shorter templates, but patient and control samples were amplified and corrected together, so any skew would affect both groups equally. Because small numbers of individuals were included in the HLA sub-analyses, any influence of HLA type on TCRB rearrangement was left unresolved. Type 1 diabetes patients showed a moderate but significant shortening of TCRB CDR3 length in all four CD4+ subsets. The naive, central memory and regulatory TCRB repertoires appeared to resemble one another more closely among patients than among healthy donors.

All of the isolated RNA was reverse transcribed with the High Capacity cDNA Reverse Transcription Kit, so expressed TCRB transcripts were sequenced. Deep immunoSEQ sequencing was performed on naive, central memory and regulatory T cell samples, with an average of roughly 3.3 million total reads per sample. Sorted cells were lysed in RLT buffer, and RNA was extracted using DNase-treated RNeasy Micro or Mini kits according to cell number. Each cell subset was processed on its own to prevent cross-contamination, while patient and healthy donor samples were processed together. TCRB sequences were amplified from cDNA with the immunoSEQ multiplex PCR, producing 87-bp fragments spanning the CDR3 region. Sequencing of the amplicons was performed on the Illumina HiSeq platform. The original methods were these. PCR bias was computationally corrected using synthetic template baselines, reads within Hamming distance 2 were collapsed, and singletons that could not be merged were discarded. Reads were aligned to IMGT to assign V, D and J genes, CDR3 length, and insertions or deletions at six rearrangement sites. Within each subset, clonotype counts were normalized to the number of sorted cells before true diversity and Gini coefficients were calculated with the tcR R package. The overlap coefficient, calculated on TCRB nucleotide sequences, was used to measure repertoire sharing. As a proxy for the pre-selection repertoire, out-of-frame TCRB sequences from naive cells were analyzed. TCRdb limited this immuneACCESS table to in-frame rearrangements with V and J called. A share of clones is missing; checked studies link under half to unresolved V genes, and the rest is unexplained. The D gene and trimming were derived from the DNA, and the V and J assignments and clone size from that table. The sample profile shows about 260,000 clones; approximately 20% of them were found once. About 0.028% of the sample rests with the top ten.

This clone was found a few times. Its recognized antigen is unknown. It has no much larger one-base neighbor in the sample; base qualities were not kept. The germline V gene (reference sequence) sets CDR1 to LNHDA and CDR2 to SQIVND. There are 15 amino acids in the CDR3, from cysteine to phenylalanine inclusive. The DNA shown is the 45-base CDR3, in frame from base 1. A distance of 14 bases separates the germline ends of V and J, which lose 1 base and 7 bases respectively. From each donor, a single peripheral blood sample of about 120 mL on average was drawn into heparinised tubes. Using a panel that included CD45RO, CCR7, CD25, CD127, CD95 and CD27, naive, central memory, regulatory and stem cell-like memory CD4+ T cells were sorted on a BD FACSAria II. All sorted populations exceeded 98% purity. PBMCs were isolated right away by Lymphoprep density gradient centrifugation and were stained directly, without culture. To minimize batch effects, samples were stained and sorted in pairs, one healthy donor with one patient per experiment.

The TCR was taken from a woman aged 40 to 50 with type 1 diabetes. Recombination joined TRBV19 with TRBJ2-1; possibly the D gene is TRBD2, per 5 matching bases. The sequenced sample consisted of naive CD4+ T cells from blood. The cell subset or site label on this specimen signifies: true naive CD4+ T cells. The nucleotide sequence reads as follows: TGTGCCAGTAGTATAGGTAGCGCCGGGCCTAATGAGCAGTTCTTC. Its amino acids are CASSIGSAGPNEQFF.